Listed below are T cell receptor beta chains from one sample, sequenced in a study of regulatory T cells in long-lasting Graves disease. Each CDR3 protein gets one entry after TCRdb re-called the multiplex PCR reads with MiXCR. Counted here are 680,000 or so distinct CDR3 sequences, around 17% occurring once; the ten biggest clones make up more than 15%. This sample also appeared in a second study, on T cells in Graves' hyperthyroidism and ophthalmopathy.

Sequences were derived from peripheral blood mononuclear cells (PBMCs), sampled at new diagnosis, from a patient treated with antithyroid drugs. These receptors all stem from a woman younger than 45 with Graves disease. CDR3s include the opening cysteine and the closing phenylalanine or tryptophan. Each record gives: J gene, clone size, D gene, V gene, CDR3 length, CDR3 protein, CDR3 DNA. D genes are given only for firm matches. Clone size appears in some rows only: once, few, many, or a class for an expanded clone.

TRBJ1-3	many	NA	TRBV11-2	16	CASSFDWGSSGNTIYF	TGTGCCAGCAGCTTTGATTGGGGGTCCTCTGGAAACACCATATATTTT
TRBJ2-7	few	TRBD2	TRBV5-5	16	CASTNGRLAPTYEQYF	TGTGCCAGCACCAATGGGAGACTAGCACCGACCTACGAGCAGTACTTC
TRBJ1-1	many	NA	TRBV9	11	CASIPGTEAFF	TGTGCCAGCATCCCCGGGACTGAAGCTTTCTTT
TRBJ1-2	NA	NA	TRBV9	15	CASSVGWDASYGYTF	TGTGCCAGCAGCGTGGGATGGGACGCCTCCTATGGCTACACCTTC
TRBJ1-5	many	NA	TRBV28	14	CASSTPQASQPQHF	TGTGCCAGCAGCACCCCCCAGGCGAGTCAGCCCCAGCATTTT
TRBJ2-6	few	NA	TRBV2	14	CASTRVAGANVLTF	TGTGCCAGCACTAGAGTGGCTGGGGCCAACGTCCTGACTTTC
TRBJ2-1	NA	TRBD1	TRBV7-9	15	CASSSGAGGSGEQFF	TGTGCCAGCAGCTCGGGGGCAGGGGGCTCTGGTGAGCAGTTCTTC
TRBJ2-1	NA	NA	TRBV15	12	CATSSLYNEQFF	TGTGCCACCAGCAGCCTTTACAATGAGCAGTTCTTC
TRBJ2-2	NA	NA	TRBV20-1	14	CSARPPGNTGELFF	TGCAGTGCTAGACCCCCAGGGAACACCGGGGAGCTGTTTTTT
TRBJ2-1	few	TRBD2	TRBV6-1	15	CARGPGTSGRSKQFF	TGTGCCAGGGGGCCTGGAACTAGCGGGAGGTCAAAGCAGTTCTTC
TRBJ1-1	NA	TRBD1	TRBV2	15	CASSEGQGVNTEAFF	TGTGCCAGCAGCGAGGGACAGGGAGTGAACACTGAAGCTTTCTTT
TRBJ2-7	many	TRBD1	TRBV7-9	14	CASSWDRGRHEQYF	TGTGCCAGCAGCTGGGACAGGGGGCGCCACGAGCAGTACTTC
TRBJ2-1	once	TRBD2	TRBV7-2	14	CASSLGNLLAEQLF	TGTGCCAGCAGCTTAGGAAACCTACTAGCGGAGCAGCTCTTC
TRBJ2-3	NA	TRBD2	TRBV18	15	CASSLLGGVADTQYF	TGTGCCAGCTCACTCCTGGGAGGGGTAGCAGATACGCAGTATTTT